This T cell receptor (beta chain) appears in the sequencing data of a study of shared clonotypes between healthy human individuals. The study, taken as a whole, reports: In having few donors, the study represented limited genetic and exposure-history diversity.

The length of the CDR3 is 14 residues. Germline values: CDR1 ENHRY, CDR2 SYGVKD. Trimming took 0 bases from V and 3 from J, leaving 9 bases between them. Selected positively for CCR7 and CD45RO-negative, naive CD8 cells excluded terminally differentiated effector memory CD45RA+ cells. As to this clone: Antigen unknown.

Clones were sequenced by immunoSEQ multiplex PCR, and TCRdb holds only the in-frame ones, with some missing. The table records around 2,000,000 clones, around 96% of them present only once. This chain connects TRBV10-3 to TRBJ2-7, with a tentative D call TRBD2 (6 bases). The sequenced sample consisted of naive CD8+ T cells sorted from blood. The receptor was isolated from a man younger than 35 in good health. In DNA form, the CDR3 reads TGTGCCATCAGTGAGTCGGGGACTCGCTACGAGCAGTACTTC. This translates into CAISESGTRYEQYF.